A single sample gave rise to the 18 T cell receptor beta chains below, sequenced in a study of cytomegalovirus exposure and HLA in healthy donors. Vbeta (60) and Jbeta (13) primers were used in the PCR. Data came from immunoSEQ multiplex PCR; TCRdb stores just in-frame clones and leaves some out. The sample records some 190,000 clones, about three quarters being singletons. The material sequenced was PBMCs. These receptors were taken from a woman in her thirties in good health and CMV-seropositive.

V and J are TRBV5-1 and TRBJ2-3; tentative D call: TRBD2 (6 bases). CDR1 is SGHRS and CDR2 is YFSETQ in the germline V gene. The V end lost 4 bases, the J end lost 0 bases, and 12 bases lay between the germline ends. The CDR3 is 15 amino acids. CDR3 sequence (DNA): TGCGCCAGCAGCCCCATTGGGACTAGCACAGATACGCAGTATTTT. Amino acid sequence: CASSPIGTSTDTQYF.

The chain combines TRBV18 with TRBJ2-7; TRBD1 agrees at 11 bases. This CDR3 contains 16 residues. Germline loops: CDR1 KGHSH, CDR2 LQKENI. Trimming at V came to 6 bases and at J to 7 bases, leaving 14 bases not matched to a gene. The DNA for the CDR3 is TGTGCCAGCTCCCGACGTGGACAGGGGGCGTTTGGAGAGCAGTACTTC. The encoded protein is CASSRRGQGAFGEQYF.

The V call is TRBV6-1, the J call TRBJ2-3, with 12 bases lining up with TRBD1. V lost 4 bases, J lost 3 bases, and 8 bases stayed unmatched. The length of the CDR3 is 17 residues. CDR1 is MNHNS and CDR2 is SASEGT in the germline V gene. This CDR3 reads CASSAAGTGGGTDTQYF. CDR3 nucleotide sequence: TGTGCCAGCAGTGCAGCCGGGACAGGGGGCGGGACAGATACGCAGTATTTT.

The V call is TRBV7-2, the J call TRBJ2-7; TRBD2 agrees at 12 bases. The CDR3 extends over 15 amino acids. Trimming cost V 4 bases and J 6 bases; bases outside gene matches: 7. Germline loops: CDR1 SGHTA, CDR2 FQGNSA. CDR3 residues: CASSSLAGGLSEQYF. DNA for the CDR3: TGTGCCAGCAGCTCACTAGCGGGGGGTCTTAGCGAGCAGTACTTC.

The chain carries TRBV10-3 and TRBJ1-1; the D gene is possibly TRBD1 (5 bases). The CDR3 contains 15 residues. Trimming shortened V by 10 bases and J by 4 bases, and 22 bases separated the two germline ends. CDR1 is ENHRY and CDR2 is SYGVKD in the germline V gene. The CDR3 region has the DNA TGTGCCACCCGGGGCGGGACGGGCCTTCGCACTGAAGCTTTCTTT. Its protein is CATRGGTGLRTEAFF.

CDR3 sequence (DNA): TGTGCCTGTGGCGGAAGCTCCTACAATGAGCAGTTCTTC. It codes for CACGGSSYNEQFF. The rearrangement uses TRBV11-2 and TRBJ2-1, with D unresolved. There are 13 residues in the CDR3. V lost 11 bases, J lost 0 bases, and 11 bases lay in between. The V gene's germline CDR1 is SGHAT and CDR2 FQNNGV.

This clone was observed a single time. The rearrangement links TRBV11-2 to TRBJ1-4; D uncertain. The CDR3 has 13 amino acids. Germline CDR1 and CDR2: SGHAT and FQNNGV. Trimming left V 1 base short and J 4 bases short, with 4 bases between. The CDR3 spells CASSLVYNEKLFF. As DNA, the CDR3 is TGTGCCAGCAGCTTAGTCTATAATGAAAAACTGTTTTTT. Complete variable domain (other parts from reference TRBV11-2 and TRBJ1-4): EAGVAQSPRYKIIEKRQSVAFWCNPISGHATLYWYQQILGQGPKLLIQFQNNGVVDDSQLPKDRFSAERLKGVDSTLKIQPAKLEDSAVYLCASSLVYNEKLFFGSGTQLSVL.

CDR3 residues: CASSGEVLGANTGELFF. CDR3 bases: TGTGCCAGCAGCGGAGAAGTTTTAGGGGCGAACACCGGGGAGCTGTTTTTT. The chain links TRBV5-4 to TRBJ2-2, with D possibly matching TRBD1 (5 bases). Trimming cost V 4 bases and J 0 bases, with 16 bases left between them. Germline CDR1 reads SGHNT; CDR2 reads YYREEE (reference sequence). CDR3 size: 17 residues.

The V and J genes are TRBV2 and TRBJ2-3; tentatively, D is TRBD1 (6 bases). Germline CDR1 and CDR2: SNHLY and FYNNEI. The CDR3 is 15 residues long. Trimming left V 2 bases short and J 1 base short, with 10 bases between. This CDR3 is CASSEQRTGTDTQYF. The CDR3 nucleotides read TGTGCCAGCAGTGAACAGCGGACAGGCACAGATACGCAGTATTTT.

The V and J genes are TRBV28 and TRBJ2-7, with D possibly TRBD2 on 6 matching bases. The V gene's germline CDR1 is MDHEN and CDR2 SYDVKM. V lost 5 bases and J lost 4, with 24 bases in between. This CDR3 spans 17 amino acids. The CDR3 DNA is TGTGCCAGCAGTCCCACAAGGGGAGGTACTTTCGGGTACGAGCAGTACTTC. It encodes CASSPTRGGTFGYEQYF.

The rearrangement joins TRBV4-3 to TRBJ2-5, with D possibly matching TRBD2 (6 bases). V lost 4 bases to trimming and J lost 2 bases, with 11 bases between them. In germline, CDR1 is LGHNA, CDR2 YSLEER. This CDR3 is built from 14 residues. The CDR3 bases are TGCGCCAGCAGCCTCCGGGGGTTTCAAGAGACCCAGTACTTC. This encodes CASSLRGFQETQYF.

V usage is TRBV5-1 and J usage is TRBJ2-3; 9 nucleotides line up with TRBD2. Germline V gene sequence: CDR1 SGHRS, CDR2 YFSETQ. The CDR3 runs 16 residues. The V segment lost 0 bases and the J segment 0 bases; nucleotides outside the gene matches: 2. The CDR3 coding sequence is TGCGCCAGCAGCTTGGGACTAGCGGACAGCACAGATACGCAGTATTTT. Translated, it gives CASSLGLADSTDTQYF. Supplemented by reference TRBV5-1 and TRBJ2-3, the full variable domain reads KAGVTQTPRYLIKTRGQQVTLSCSPISGHRSVSWYQQTPGQGLQFLFEYFSETQRNKGNFPGRFSGRQFSNSRSEMNVSTLELGDSALYLCASSLGLADSTDTQYFGPGTRLTVL.

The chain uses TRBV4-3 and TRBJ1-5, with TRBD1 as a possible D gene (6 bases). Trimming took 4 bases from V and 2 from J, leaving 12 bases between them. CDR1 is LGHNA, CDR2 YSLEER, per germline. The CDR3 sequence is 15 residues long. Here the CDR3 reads CASSPTGTRNQPQHF. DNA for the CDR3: TGCGCCAGCAGCCCAACAGGGACCCGCAATCAGCCCCAGCATTTT.

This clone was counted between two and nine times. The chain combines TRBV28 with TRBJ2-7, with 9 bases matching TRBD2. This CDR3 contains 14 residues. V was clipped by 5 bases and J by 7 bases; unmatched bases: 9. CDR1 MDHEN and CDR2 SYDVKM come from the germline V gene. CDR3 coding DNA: TGTGCCAGCAGTAGCGGGAGGCTGGGGGGGGAGCAGTACTTC. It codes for CASSSGRLGGEQYF.

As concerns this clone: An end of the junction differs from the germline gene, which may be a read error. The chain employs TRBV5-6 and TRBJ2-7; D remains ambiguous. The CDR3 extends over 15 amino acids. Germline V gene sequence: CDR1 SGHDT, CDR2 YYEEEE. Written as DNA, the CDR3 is TGTGCCAGCAGCTTGGGCGTGAGGAGTTCCTACGAGCGGTACTTC. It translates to CASSLGVRSSYERYF.

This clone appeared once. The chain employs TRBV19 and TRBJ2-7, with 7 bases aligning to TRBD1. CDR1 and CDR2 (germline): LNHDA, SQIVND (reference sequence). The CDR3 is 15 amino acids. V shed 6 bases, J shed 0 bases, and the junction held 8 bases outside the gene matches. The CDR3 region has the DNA TGTGCCAGTAGGCCTAGGACAGGACTCTCCTACGAGCAGTACTTC. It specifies CASRPRTGLSYEQYF. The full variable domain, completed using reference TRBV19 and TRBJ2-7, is DGGITQSPKYLFRKEGQNVTLSCEQNLNHDAMYWYRQDPGQGLRLIYYSQIVNDFQKGDIAEGYSVSREKKESFPLTVTSAQKNPTAFYLCASRPRTGLSYEQYFGPGTRLTVT.

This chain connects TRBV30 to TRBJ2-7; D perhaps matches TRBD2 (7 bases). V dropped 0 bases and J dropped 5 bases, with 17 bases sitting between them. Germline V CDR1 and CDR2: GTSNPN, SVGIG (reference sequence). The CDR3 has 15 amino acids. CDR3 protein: CAWSVQGGSLHEQYF. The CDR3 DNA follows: TGTGCCTGGAGTGTACAGGGCGGGAGCCTCCACGAGCAGTACTTC.

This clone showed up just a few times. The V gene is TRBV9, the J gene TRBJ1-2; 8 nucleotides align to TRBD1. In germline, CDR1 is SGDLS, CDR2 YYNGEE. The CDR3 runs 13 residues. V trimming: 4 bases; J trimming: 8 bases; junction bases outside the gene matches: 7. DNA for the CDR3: TGTGCCAGCAGCCCACGGACAGGGTACGGCTACACCTTC. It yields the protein CASSPRTGYGYTF.